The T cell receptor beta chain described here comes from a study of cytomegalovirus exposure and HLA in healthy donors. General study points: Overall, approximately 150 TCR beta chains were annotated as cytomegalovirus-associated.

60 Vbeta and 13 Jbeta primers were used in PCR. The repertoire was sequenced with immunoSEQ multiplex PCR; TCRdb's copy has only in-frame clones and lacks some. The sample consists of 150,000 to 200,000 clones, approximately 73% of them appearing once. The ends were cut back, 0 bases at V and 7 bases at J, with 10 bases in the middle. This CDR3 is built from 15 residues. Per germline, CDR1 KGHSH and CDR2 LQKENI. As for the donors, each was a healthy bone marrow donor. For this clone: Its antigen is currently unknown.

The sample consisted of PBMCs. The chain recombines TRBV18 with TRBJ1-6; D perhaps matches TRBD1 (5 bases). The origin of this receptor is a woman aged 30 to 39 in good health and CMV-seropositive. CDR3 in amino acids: CASSPPQGDNSPLHF. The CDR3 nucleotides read TGTGCCAGCTCACCACCGCAGGGTGACAATTCACCCCTCCACTTT.